This TCR beta chain was captured in a study of lymphopenia after photon versus proton radiotherapy. With regard to this clone: Its antigen is not known.

General study results and limits: Oligoclonal CD8+ Temra expansion after nadir drove photon patients' diversity drop. Photon-treated patients lost naive T cells and TCR diversity; proton-treated stayed stable. A bigger post-nadir fall in TCR diversity correlated inversely with survival time in deceased patients.

The CDR3 has 16 amino acids. Germline-derived CDR1 and CDR2 are MGHRA and YSYEKL. The junction had 9 bases not matched to a gene; V was cut back by 6 bases and J by 4 bases. Only in-frame clones appear in the TCRdb table, and some are missing; sequencing was by immunoSEQ multiplex PCR. The sample includes 14,000 or so clones, 82% of them seen just once. Material: peripheral blood, obtained from a patient treated with photon-based radiotherapy. V is TRBV4-1 and J is TRBJ2-2; 9 bases are a match to TRBD1. The source of this sequence is a man over 45 with gastric cancer. CDR3 residues: CASSLQGAPGTGELFF. In DNA form, the CDR3 reads TGCGCCAGCAGTTTACAGGGGGCGCCGGGCACCGGGGAGCTGTTTTTT.